This record concerns one T cell receptor beta chain sequence. The antigen remains unidentified. Genomic DNA templated the TCR beta VDJ and CDR3 profiling. TCRdb reprocessed the reads with MiXCR, giving one entry per CDR3 protein. Among fewer than 200,000 distinct CDR3 sequences listed, around 60% were seen once. This specimen belongs to a study of CD8+CD57+ T cells in acquired aplastic anemia. Study-wide findings and caveats: Patients shared twenty-nine CD8+ CDR3 sequences with controls.

With 5 bases removed from V and 1 base from J, the gap between germline ends came to 14 bases. This CDR3 has 14 residues. Germline CDR1 is DFQATT and CDR2 is SNEGSKA (reference sequence). V gene TRBV20-1 combines with J gene TRBJ1-1, with a weak D call TRBD1 (5 bases). The material sequenced was sorted CD4+, CD8+, or CD8+CD57+ T cells (not recorded which) from PBMCs. The source of this sequence is a human donor in good health. The CDR3 loop reads CSAGRRGENTEAFF. The CDR3 DNA reads as TGCAGTGCTGGCCGACGGGGCGAGAACACTGAAGCTTTCTTT.